This record concerns one T cell receptor (beta chain) sequence. This sample is drawn from a study of blood T cell repertoires in COVID-19. The V gene's germline CDR1 is MNHEY and CDR2 SMNVEV (reference sequence). This CDR3 region has 14 residues. V gave up 2 bases and J gave up 1 base, with 8 bases separating them. Original data processing: The assay estimated nucleated cells by amplifying reference gene primers. The data were produced by immunoSEQ multiplex PCR, yet TCRdb's version contains in-frame clones alone and is incomplete. The V and J calls and clone size come from that table; D and trimming were worked out from the DNA. Among 390,000 or so clones listed, roughly 89% were seen once.

The sequence was collected from a woman between 50 and 59 years old who had recovered from COVID-19. The sequencing sample was made of PBMCs or T cells enriched from blood (not recorded which). This sequence joins TRBV27 and TRBJ1-2; tentative D call: TRBD1 (5 bases). As DNA, the CDR3 is TGTGCCAGCAGTTTACGACAGTATAACTATGGCTACACCTTC. Its translation: CASSLRQYNYGYTF.